These 25 T cell receptor beta chains came from one sample sequenced in a study of cytomegalovirus exposure and HLA in healthy donors. The study ran its PCR with 60 Vbeta and 13 Jbeta primers. Some clones are missing from TCRdb's copy, which holds only in-frame ones; the method was immunoSEQ multiplex PCR. Of about 150,000 clones detected, around 68% appear once; the ten largest clones hold about 2%. The sample comprised PBMCs. All receptors come from a man in his thirties or forties in good health and CMV-seronegative.

The CDR3 nucleotides are TGTGCCAGCTCTTCCAGGGGGCAAGTCACTGAAGCTTTCTTT. Translation gives CASSSRGQVTEAFF. This chain connects TRBV18 to TRBJ1-1; the match to TRBD1 covers 8 bases. Germline V gives CDR1 KGHSH, CDR2 LQKENI. The CDR3 spans 14 residues. The V and J ends lost 6 bases and 4 bases, in that order; junction bases with no gene match: 7.

The chain carries TRBV13 and TRBJ2-7; 9 bases are shared with TRBD1. The trim removed 0 bases at V and 5 bases at J, leaving 2 bases unmatched. The length of the CDR3 is 14 residues. Germline CDR1 PRHDT, CDR2 FYEKMQ (reference sequence). The CDR3 region is CASSLGQGANEQYF. The CDR3 region has the DNA TGTGCCAGCAGCTTAGGACAGGGGGCTAACGAGCAGTACTTC.

As concerns this clone: Sequence at one end of the junction differs from germline and may be a read error. The chain is built from TRBV2 and TRBJ1-5; 7 bases are shared with TRBD1. Per the germline V gene, CDR1 is SNHLY and CDR2 is FYNNEI. The CDR3 length is 15 residues. In nucleotides, the CDR3 is TGTGCCAGCAGCCGGGACAGCCTTGGCAATCAGCCCCAGAATTTT. Amino acid sequence: CASSRDSLGNQPQNF.

This chain uses TRBV19 with TRBJ1-1, with 9 bases fitting TRBD1. Germline lookup yields CDR1 LNHDA and CDR2 SQIVND (reference sequence). This CDR3 has 16 residues. V trimming: 7 bases; J trimming: 0 bases; junction bases outside the gene matches: 9. CDR3 DNA sequence: TGTGCCAGTACCCGAACAGGGGGCTGGGTGAACACTGAAGCTTTCTTT. It codes for CASTRTGGWVNTEAFF.

The rearrangement uses TRBV7-2 and TRBJ2-5, with TRBD1 matching 11 bases. Germline assignment: CDR1 SGHTA and CDR2 FQGNSA. The CDR3 consists of 16 residues. Germline trimming cut 1 base from V and 5 bases from J; bases unmatched to any gene: 6. The CDR3 protein is CASSLEGQGARETQYF. The CDR3 DNA sequence: TGTGCCAGCAGCTTAGAAGGACAGGGGGCGCGGGAGACCCAGTACTTC.

The chain has TRBV20-1 and TRBJ1-2, with a possible D match to TRBD1 (5 bases). V was clipped by 7 bases and J by 4 bases, with 10 bases between them. Germline CDR1 is DFQATT and CDR2 is SNEGSKA (reference sequence). The CDR3 is 11 residues long. The CDR3 loop is CSVRDFYGYTF. CDR3 nucleotide sequence: TGCAGTGTAAGGGACTTCTATGGCTACACCTTC.

The chain is built from TRBV5-8 and TRBJ1-1, with D maybe TRBD1 (5 bases). The CDR3 is 17 residues long. V was cut by 1 base and J by 1 base, with 17 bases left in between. Germline V gene sequence: CDR1 SGHTS, CDR2 YDEGEE. The CDR3 DNA reads TGTGCCAGCAGCTTGTTTGGGTTTCTGCAGGGGAACACTGAAGCTTTCTTT. This codes for CASSLFGFLQGNTEAFF.

This clone was counted between two and nine times. This rearrangement joins TRBV4-2 to TRBJ2-7, with a weak D call TRBD2 (6 bases). Germline values: CDR1 LGHNA, CDR2 YNFKEQ. V lost 0 bases and J 9 bases, leaving 24 bases between the germline ends. This CDR3 has 17 amino acids. In DNA form, the CDR3 reads TGTGCCAGCAGCCAAGATCTTAATACAGGAGTCGTTAGCGGGCAGTACTTC. It specifies CASSQDLNTGVVSGQYF.

The rearrangement uses TRBV7-2 and TRBJ2-1; 7 bases agree with TRBD2. The V gene end was trimmed by 4 bases and the J gene end by 0 bases; junction bases not matched to a gene: 6. Germline V gene sequence: CDR1 SGHTA, CDR2 FQGNSA. The CDR3 is 16 residues long. CDR3 in DNA: TGTGCCAGCAGCTCTCTCAGCGGGGCCTCCTACAATGAGCAGTTCTTC. Translated: CASSSLSGASYNEQFF.

The chain couples TRBV18 to TRBJ2-7; D possibly corresponds to TRBD2 (7 bases). Germline CDR1 reads KGHSH; CDR2 reads LQKENI. The ends were cut back, 0 bases at V and 7 bases at J, with 10 bases in the middle. The CDR3 is 13 amino acids. This CDR3 is CASSPPGGVEQYF. The CDR3 coding sequence is TGTGCCAGCTCACCACCAGGGGGGGTTGAGCAGTACTTC.

The gene calls are TRBV7-6 and TRBJ2-1; 9 bases align to TRBD2. Unmatched junction bases numbered 9, after V lost 5 bases and J lost 7 bases. CDR1 is SGHVS, CDR2 FNYEAQ, per germline. This CDR3 has 15 amino acids. The DNA of the CDR3 is TGTGCCAGCAGCCCCTCGGCGGGGGGGCCGAATGAGCAGTTCTTC. It is translated as CASSPSAGGPNEQFF.

The rearrangement joins TRBV5-6 to TRBJ1-4; 11 positions agree with TRBD1. V gave up 5 bases and J gave up 7 bases; unmatched junction bases: 4. CDR3 length: 14 residues. Germline V lookup: CDR1 SGHDT, CDR2 YYEEEE. The CDR3 loop reads CASSFGTGGEKLFF. The CDR3 coding sequence is TGTGCCAGCAGTTTCGGGACAGGGGGTGAAAAACTGTTTTTT.

In DNA, the CDR3 is TGTGCCAGCAGCGCCTCCGGGGGGCGGAACACCGGGGAGCTGTTTTTT. Amino acids: CASSASGGRNTGELFF. The rearrangement joins TRBV4-2 to TRBJ2-2, with D possibly matching TRBD2 (7 bases). The ends were cut back, 5 bases at V and 1 base at J, with 14 bases in the middle. This CDR3 has 16 residues. The germline gives CDR1 LGHNA, CDR2 YNFKEQ.

The CDR3 nucleotides are TGTGCCAGTTCCAGACAGGATGCGAACACCGGGGAGCTGTTTTTT. Translating it yields CASSRQDANTGELFF. The chain couples TRBV6-6 to TRBJ2-2, with D perhaps matching TRBD1 (6 bases). The CDR3 has 15 residues. V lost 9 bases and J lost 0, with 14 bases in between. The germline V gene has CDR1 MNHNY and CDR2 SVGAGI (reference sequence).

The table lists this clone with a few counts. The chain carries TRBV2 and TRBJ2-7, with 13 bases aligning to TRBD2. Germline CDR1 reads SNHLY; CDR2 reads FYNNEI. After removal of 6 bases from V and 6 bases from J, the junction contained 2 bases not matched to a gene. The CDR3 sequence is 13 residues long. CDR3 sequence reads: CASRGLAGFEQYF. The CDR3 coding sequence is TGTGCCAGCAGGGGACTAGCGGGGTTCGAGCAGTACTTC.

This rearrangement joins TRBV18 to TRBJ1-1; 12 positions agree with TRBD1. Per the germline V gene, CDR1 is KGHSH and CDR2 is LQKENI. V lost 3 bases, J lost 10 bases, and 9 bases stayed unmatched. This CDR3 comprises 15 residues. CDR3 sequence reads: CASSPGTGGLVVAFF. For the CDR3, the DNA is TGTGCCAGCTCACCCGGGACAGGGGGCTTGGTTGTAGCTTTCTTT. The full variable domain, with the rest looked up from reference TRBV18 and TRBJ1-1, is NAGVMQNPRHLVRRRGQEARLRCSPMKGHSHVYWYRQLPEEGLKFMVYLQKENIIDESGMPKERFSAEFPKEGPSILRIQQVVRGDSAAYFCASSPGTGGLVVAFFGQGTRLTVV.

This clone was counted only a few times. The V gene is TRBV4-1, the J gene TRBJ1-5; no reliable D call. The CDR3 is 13 amino acids. Trimming shortened V by 0 bases and J by 5 bases, and 5 bases separated the two germline ends. Germline lookup yields CDR1 MGHRA and CDR2 YSYEKL. CDR3 residues: CASSQDLYQPQHF. The CDR3 nucleotides are TGCGCCAGCAGCCAAGATCTCTATCAGCCCCAGCATTTT.

This rearrangement joins TRBV5-4 to TRBJ2-5, with TRBD2 as a possible D gene (5 bases). Germline V gives CDR1 SGHNT, CDR2 YYREEE (reference sequence). There are 13 residues in the CDR3. Trimming shortened V by 1 base and J by 3 bases, and 7 bases separated the two germline ends. In DNA form, the CDR3 reads TGTGCCAGCAGCTTGCCAGCGGAAGAGACCCAGTACTTC. This gives the protein CASSLPAEETQYF.

This clone was seen a handful of times. The J gene is TRBJ2-3, the V gene TRBV4-3; TRBD2 agrees at 12 bases. J was trimmed by 4 bases and V by 0 bases; bases with no gene match: 5. The germline V gene has CDR1 LGHNA and CDR2 YSLEER. This CDR3 has 17 amino acids. CDR3 region: CASSQDWSSGGADTQYF. The CDR3 nucleotides read TGCGCCAGCAGCCAAGATTGGTCTAGCGGGGGGGCAGATACGCAGTATTTT.

The chain recombines TRBV5-4 with TRBJ1-1; 8 positions agree with TRBD1. Germline V gene data show CDR1 as SGHNT and CDR2 as YYREEE (reference sequence). This CDR3 has 14 residues. V lost 3 bases, J lost 10 bases, and 11 bases stayed unmatched. This CDR3 reads CASSSDRAVCRAFF. As DNA, the CDR3 is TGTGCCAGCAGCTCGGACAGGGCGGTATGTCGAGCTTTCTTT.

This chain joins TRBV19 and TRBJ2-2, with a weak D call TRBD1 (5 bases). V dropped 6 bases and J dropped 4 bases, with 6 bases sitting between them. This CDR3 comprises 12 residues. CDR1 is LNHDA, CDR2 SQIVND, per germline (reference sequence). The CDR3: CASRRGTGELFF. DNA of the CDR3: TGTGCCAGTAGAAGGGGCACCGGGGAGCTGTTTTTT.

This CDR3 reads CASSDRTSGGYNEQFF. CDR3 DNA sequence: TGTGCCAGCAGTGACAGGACTAGCGGGGGCTACAATGAGCAGTTCTTC. The gene calls are TRBV6-4 and TRBJ2-1, with 13 bases matching TRBD2. The trim removed 2 bases at V and 3 bases at J, leaving 1 base unmatched. Germline loops: CDR1 MRHNA, CDR2 SNTAGT. The CDR3 is 16 amino acids.

The sample holds one count of this clone. This chain connects TRBV5-8 to TRBJ2-7, with TRBD1 matching 9 bases. Germline V gene lookup returns CDR1 SGHTS and CDR2 YDEGEE. The CDR3 extends over 13 amino acids. Unmatched junction bases numbered 3, after V lost 4 bases and J lost 4 bases. The CDR3 nucleotides are TGTGCCAGCAGCCCGACAGGGGGTTACGAGCAGTACTTC. Translated: CASSPTGGYEQYF.

The chain has TRBV11-2 and TRBJ2-1, with D uncertain. This CDR3 is built from 16 residues. V gave up 0 bases and J gave up 0 bases, with 9 bases separating them. The germline gives CDR1 SGHAT, CDR2 FQNNGV. The chain's CDR3 is CASSLDGWSSYNEQFF. Here the CDR3 DNA reads TGTGCCAGCAGCTTAGATGGGTGGAGCTCCTACAATGAGCAGTTCTTC.

This clone was counted a single time. A read error may account for a junction end that differs from germline. The V gene is TRBV7-7, the J gene TRBJ2-2; 10 nucleotides match TRBD1. The germline CDR1 and CDR2 sequences are SSHAT and FNYEAQ (reference sequence). The CDR3 spans 15 residues. The CDR3 is CASSPGTGAPGELFF. In DNA, the CDR3 is TGTGCTAGCAGTCCCGGGACAGGGGCGCCCGGGGAGCTGTTTTTT. The full variable domain, its missing parts supplied by reference TRBV7-7 and TRBJ2-2, is GAGVSQSPRYKVTKRGQDVTLRCDPISSHATLYWYQQALGQGPEFLTYFNYEAQPDKSGLPSDRFSAERPEGSISTLTIQRTEQRDSAMYRCASSPGTGAPGELFFGEGSRLTVL.